These 31 T cell receptor beta chains were sequenced from one sample in a study of OX40 agonist ivuxolimab in advanced cancers. Clones were read by immunoSEQ multiplex PCR, and TCRdb kept only the in-frame ones, dropping some. The sample comprises tens of thousands of clones, 85% to 90% of which are singletons, and around 9.9% rests with the top ten. This specimen was CD4+ or CD8+ T cells sorted from blood, taken in a trial of the OX40 agonist ivuxolimab. Receptors originate from an adult with an advanced solid tumor such as melanoma, head and neck, liver or kidney cancer.

The rearrangement joins TRBV19 to TRBJ2-3, with 8 bases matching TRBD2. The length of the CDR3 is 16 residues. Unmatched junction bases numbered 9, after V lost 6 bases and J lost 1 base. Germline V gene sequence: CDR1 LNHDA, CDR2 SQIVND (reference sequence). The CDR3 here is CASRDLTSGGTDTQYF. As DNA, the CDR3 is TGTGCCAGTAGGGACCTTACTAGCGGCGGCACAGATACGCAGTATTTT.

The chain is built from TRBV29-1 and TRBJ1-4; 9 nucleotides match TRBD1. The CDR3 is 16 amino acids. CDR1 is SQVTM and CDR2 is ANQGSEA in the germline V gene. V lost 4 bases to trimming and J lost 4 bases; unmatched junction nucleotides: 10. CDR3 DNA: TGCAGCGTTGCCGTTATGACAGGGGGAAGTAATGAAAAACTGTTTTTT. This gives the protein CSVAVMTGGSNEKLFF.

The rearrangement joins TRBV6-1 to TRBJ2-2; no firm D call. Trimming removed 4 bases at V and 4 bases at J, with 16 bases between. Germline CDR1 reads MNHNS; CDR2 reads SASEGT. There are 16 residues in the CDR3. This CDR3 reads CASSGGLSFGTGELFF. As DNA, the CDR3 is TGTGCCAGCAGTGGGGGTCTCAGCTTTGGCACCGGGGAGCTGTTTTTT.

The chain links TRBV27 to TRBJ1-4; D ambiguous. With 5 bases removed from V and 8 bases from J, the gap between germline ends came to 15 bases. The CDR3 spans 14 residues. Per the germline V gene, CDR1 is MNHEY and CDR2 is SMNVEV (reference sequence). The CDR3 region is CASSGDLGDEKLFF. CDR3 coding DNA: TGTGCCAGCAGTGGAGACCTAGGAGACGAAAAACTGTTTTTT. Looking up the rest from reference TRBV27 and TRBJ1-4 gives the full variable domain: EAQVTQNPRYLITVTGKKLTVTCSQNMNHEYMSWYRQDPGLGLRQIYYSMNVEVTDKGDVPEGYKVSRKEKRNFPLILESPSPNQTSLYFCASSGDLGDEKLFFGSGTQLSVL.

This clone was recorded once. The chain is built from TRBV27 and TRBJ2-7; TRBD1 aligns across 7 bases. This CDR3 is built from 11 residues. CDR1 is MNHEY and CDR2 is SMNVEV in the germline V gene (reference sequence). The CDR3: CVTGASYEQYF. As DNA, the CDR3 is TGTGTAACAGGGGCATCATACGAGCAGTACTTC.

This chain links TRBV19 with TRBJ1-5, with D possibly TRBD1 on 5 matching bases. Per germline, CDR1 LNHDA and CDR2 SQIVND (reference sequence). V was trimmed by 9 bases and J by 7 bases, leaving 19 bases between them. There are 14 residues in the CDR3. CDR3 sequence reads: CASQRWGDGQPQHF. The CDR3 DNA sequence: TGTGCCAGCCAGAGGTGGGGGGACGGGCAGCCCCAGCATTTT.

The chain links TRBV5-4 to TRBJ2-5; 10 positions match TRBD2. Losses at the gene ends were 2 bases for V and 5 bases for J; bases not matched to a gene: 9. The CDR3 runs to 16 residues. CDR1 and CDR2 from the germline V gene are SGHNT and YYREEE (reference sequence). The CDR3 region has the DNA TGTGCCAGCAGCTTCTCCAGCGGGGGGGCTCGGGAGACCCAGTACTTC. Its protein is CASSFSSGGARETQYF.

CDR3 bases: TGCGCCAGCAGGCTACTAGCGGGGGGGCCTCGTGAGCAGTTCTTC. Translation gives CASRLLAGGPREQFF. The chain couples TRBV4-1 to TRBJ2-1, with 13 bases matching TRBD2. Germline-derived CDR1 and CDR2 are MGHRA and YSYEKL. Unmatched junction bases numbered 8, after V lost 6 bases and J lost 9 bases. The CDR3 length is 15 residues.

The chain joins TRBV9 to TRBJ2-1; D might be TRBD2 (5 bases). The V and J ends lost 0 bases and 1 base respectively, with 5 bases between them. Germline loops: CDR1 SGDLS, CDR2 YYNGEE. This CDR3 is 14 amino acids long. CDR3 amino acids: CASSVGTSYNEQFF. The CDR3 nucleotides read TGTGCCAGCAGCGTAGGGACTTCCTACAATGAGCAGTTCTTC.

The rearrangement uses TRBV7-6 and TRBJ2-2; 14 bases fit TRBD2. CDR3 length equals 18 residues. Germline CDR1 and CDR2: SGHVS and FNYEAQ. The V segment lost 3 bases and the J segment 1 base; nucleotides outside the gene matches: 4. The CDR3 DNA sequence: TGTGCCAGCAGCTTGGGACTAGCGGGAGAAGTGAACACCGGGGAGCTGTTTTTT. Translation gives CASSLGLAGEVNTGELFF.

This clone is a singleton in its sample. This chain links TRBV29-1 with TRBJ2-3; 11 nucleotides agree with TRBD2. V shed 3 bases, J shed 0 bases, and the junction held 8 bases outside the gene matches. There are 17 residues in the CDR3. Germline V gives CDR1 SQVTM, CDR2 ANQGSEA. The CDR3 is CSVDGLAGGTSTDTQYF. Here the CDR3 DNA reads TGCAGCGTTGACGGTTTAGCGGGAGGGACAAGCACAGATACGCAGTATTTT.

This chain links TRBV7-3 with TRBJ2-7; 9 bases line up with TRBD2. The CDR3 consists of 15 residues. The germline V gene has CDR1 SGHTA and CDR2 FQGTGA. The junction had 6 bases not matched to a gene; V was cut back by 6 bases and J by 0 bases. DNA of the CDR3: TGTGCCAGCAGTTATAGCGGGAGCGACTCCTACGAGCAGTACTTC. The encoded protein is CASSYSGSDSYEQYF.

This sequence joins TRBV18 and TRBJ2-7; D possibly corresponds to TRBD2 (6 bases). V was shortened by 2 bases and J by 3 bases, with 8 bases between the two germline ends. The germline CDR1 and CDR2 sequences are KGHSH and LQKENI. The CDR3 runs 13 residues. CDR3 nucleotides: TGTGCCAGCTCACCAGGGACTTTCTACGAGCAGTACTTC. This codes for CASSPGTFYEQYF. Filled out from reference TRBV18 and TRBJ2-7, the complete variable domain reads NAGVMQNPRHLVRRRGQEARLRCSPMKGHSHVYWYRQLPEEGLKFMVYLQKENIIDESGMPKERFSAEFPKEGPSILRIQQVVRGDSAAYFCASSPGTFYEQYFGPGTRLTVT.

The V and J genes are TRBV6-4 and TRBJ2-1; TRBD2 might be the D (6 bases). The germline CDR1 and CDR2 sequences are MRHNA and SNTAGT. The CDR3 has 14 amino acids. Deletions cut 3 bases from V and 1 base from J, with 7 bases between. CDR3 amino acids: CASSELASYNEQFF. As DNA, the CDR3 is TGTGCCAGCAGTGAACTAGCTTCCTACAATGAGCAGTTCTTC.

This rearrangement joins TRBV2 to TRBJ2-3, with TRBD2 identical over 8 bases. Germline trimming cut 3 bases from V and 4 bases from J; bases unmatched to any gene: 6. Germline loops: CDR1 SNHLY, CDR2 FYNNEI. The CDR3 runs 15 residues. Here the CDR3 reads CASSEGGGLADTQYF. The DNA of the CDR3 is TGTGCCAGCAGTGAGGGTGGGGGACTAGCAGATACGCAGTATTTT.

The chain uses TRBV6-4 and TRBJ2-1; D gene unclear. V was shortened by 3 bases and J by 4 bases, with 16 bases between the two germline ends. This CDR3 comprises 16 residues. Germline CDR1 and CDR2: MRHNA and SNTAGT. The CDR3 DNA follows: TGTGCCAGCAGTGATTTGACCCCAGACTGTTACAATGAGCAGTTCTTC. This encodes CASSDLTPDCYNEQFF.

The CDR3 nucleotides read TGTGCCAGTAGTATCCGGGACAGACACTACGAGCAGTACTTC. It codes for CASSIRDRHYEQYF. The chain is built from TRBV19 and TRBJ2-7; TRBD1 aligns across 7 bases. Germline values: CDR1 LNHDA, CDR2 SQIVND (reference sequence). Trimming took 3 bases from V and 3 from J; bases not matched to a gene: 5. The CDR3 has 14 amino acids.

This clone was seen more than once but under ten times. V and J are TRBV6-5 and TRBJ1-6; 9 bases are a match to TRBD1. Trimming removed 2 bases from V and 13 bases from J; junction bases left unmatched: 6. The CDR3 runs to 14 residues. CDR1 MNHEY and CDR2 SVGAGI come from the germline V gene. CDR3 in amino acids: CASSYGQGLIPLHF. CDR3 DNA: TGTGCCAGCAGTTACGGACAGGGGCTAATCCCCCTCCACTTT.

The rearrangement joins TRBV18 to TRBJ2-5; D is ambiguous. V was pared by 3 bases and J by 10 bases, with 9 bases between. Germline-derived CDR1 and CDR2 are KGHSH and LQKENI. The CDR3 contains 11 residues. In nucleotides, the CDR3 is TGTGCCAGCTCACCTTGGGTAATCCAGTACTTC. Encoded protein: CASSPWVIQYF.

Notes on this clone: The junction and the germline gene differ at one end; a read error may be behind it. This chain connects TRBV9 to TRBJ1-2; D is undetermined. Germline CDR1 and CDR2: SGDLS and YYNGEE. This CDR3 has 10 residues. CDR3 in DNA: TGTGCCAGCAGCGGTCCAGTCCATTCCTTC. Protein sequence: CASSGPVHSF.

The V gene is TRBV5-1, the J gene TRBJ2-7, with a possible D match to TRBD2 (6 bases). The CDR3 contains 14 residues. Trimming left V 5 bases short and J 5 bases short, with 17 bases between. Germline values: CDR1 SGHRS, CDR2 YFSETQ. CDR3 bases: TGCGCCAGCAGACCCACGGAGGGGTCGGACGAGCAGTACTTC. Translated: CASRPTEGSDEQYF.

This sequence joins TRBV6-1 and TRBJ1-2, with 8 bases lining up with TRBD1. V lost 7 bases, J lost 5 bases, and 9 bases stayed unmatched. Germline V gives CDR1 MNHNS, CDR2 SASEGT. This CDR3 is 14 amino acids long. The CDR3 protein is CASKAQGVQYGYTF. As DNA, the CDR3 is TGTGCCAGCAAAGCACAGGGGGTTCAGTATGGCTACACCTTC.

This chain links TRBV5-1 with TRBJ1-2; D gene ambiguous. Germline V gene sequence: CDR1 SGHRS, CDR2 YFSETQ. CDR3 length: 14 amino acids. Trimming pared 3 bases from V and 3 bases from J, leaving 12 bases between. As DNA, the CDR3 is TGCGCCAGCAGCTCCTGGCCGGGTGACTATGGCTACACCTTC. It specifies CASSSWPGDYGYTF.

There are a few counts of this clone. The V gene is TRBV19, the J gene TRBJ1-2; no clear D gene. CDR3 length: 14 residues. V was shortened by 3 bases and J by 2 bases, with 10 bases between the two germline ends. From germline, CDR1 is LNHDA and CDR2 SQIVND (reference sequence). DNA for the CDR3: TGTGCCAGTAGTATTTATCTGGACAACTATGGCTACACCTTC. Protein: CASSIYLDNYGYTF.

This chain uses TRBV7-9 with TRBJ2-7, with no clear D. The V and J ends lost 0 bases and 5 bases respectively, with 14 bases between them. CDR1 and CDR2 from the germline V gene are SEHNR and FQNEAQ (reference sequence). CDR3 length equals 15 residues. Written as DNA, the CDR3 is TGTGCCAGCAGCTTAGCTCTGGGAAGAGATGACGAGCAGTACTTC. This translates into CASSLALGRDDEQYF.

V usage is TRBV27 and J usage is TRBJ1-2; no firm D call. Per the germline V gene, CDR1 is MNHEY and CDR2 is SMNVEV (reference sequence). Trimming pared 0 bases from V and 4 bases from J, leaving 12 bases between. The CDR3 is 15 residues long. This chain's CDR3 is CASSLSSSSFYGYTF. CDR3 DNA sequence: TGTGCCAGCAGTTTATCCTCCAGTTCTTTCTATGGCTACACCTTC.

This chain connects TRBV5-8 to TRBJ2-7; D unresolved. V was cut by 5 bases and J by 4 bases, with 1 base left in between. The germline gives CDR1 SGHTS, CDR2 YDEGEE. The CDR3 runs to 9 residues. CDR3 coding DNA: TGTGCCAGCAGTTACGAGCAGTACTTC. Translation: CASSYEQYF.

This chain joins TRBV10-3 and TRBJ1-2; 7 bases line up with TRBD1. CDR1 and CDR2 (germline): ENHRY, SYGVKD. This CDR3 has 17 amino acids. The V segment lost 0 bases and the J segment 2 bases; nucleotides outside the gene matches: 9. The CDR3: CAISESGITGVNYGYTF. In DNA, the CDR3 is TGTGCCATCAGTGAGTCCGGTATCACAGGGGTCAACTATGGCTACACCTTC.

The chain combines TRBV7-6 with TRBJ2-5; 9 bases are shared with TRBD2. CDR3 length: 14 amino acids. V shed 5 bases and J 2 bases; nucleotides not matched to a gene: 3. Germline lookup yields CDR1 SGHVS and CDR2 FNYEAQ. The CDR3, as DNA: TGTGCCAGCAGCCTTAGCGGGGGACAAGAGACCCAGTACTTC. Its protein product is CASSLSGGQETQYF. The whole variable domain, filled in from reference TRBV7-6 and TRBJ2-5, reads GAGVSQSPRYKVTKRGQDVALRCDPISGHVSLYWYRQALGQGPEFLTYFNYEAQQDKSGLPNDRFSAERPEGSISTLTIQRTEQRDSAMYRCASSLSGGQETQYFGPGTRLLVL.

The V gene is TRBV10-3, the J gene TRBJ2-2, with 8 bases fitting TRBD2. The V and J ends lost 6 bases and 6 bases, in that order; junction bases with no gene match: 15. The length of the CDR3 is 17 residues. CDR1 and CDR2 from the germline V gene are ENHRY and SYGVKD. The CDR3 bases are TGTGCCATCAGGAACCCGGAACAGAGCGGGGGACCCGGGGAGCTGTTTTTT. Residues: CAIRNPEQSGGPGELFF.

The gene calls are TRBV27 and TRBJ2-1, with 7 bases that match TRBD2. Germline V gives CDR1 MNHEY, CDR2 SMNVEV (reference sequence). This CDR3 is built from 14 residues. V lost 8 bases to trimming and J lost 4 bases; unmatched junction nucleotides: 8. The CDR3 loop is CASFGWGGYNEQFF. DNA for the CDR3: TGTGCCAGCTTTGGGTGGGGAGGGTACAATGAGCAGTTCTTC.